This T cell receptor (beta chain) came from a study of blood T cells in healthy people across ages (dated by TCRdb to between 2015 and 2017). In terms of the full investigation: In model experiments, roughly one uniquely barcoded TCR beta cDNA molecule per two T cells was captured by template switching. Donors were grouped into four age groups: young (average about 15 years), middle-aged (approximately 41), aged (roughly 62) and long-lived (just over 80). For two donors (one aged 18 to 30 and one aged 80 or older), the study analyzed two additional independent replicas of 1 million unique cDNA reads from the same blood draw. To avoid experimental bias, donors of different ages were randomly spread across the sequencing lanes. Using deep sequencing normalized with unique cDNA molecular identifiers, the study measured how TCR beta repertoire diversity changes with age.

Receptor amplification or capture employed 5' RACE. TCRdb names Illumina HiSeq 2500 as the instrument used. A second PCR of 7 to 11 cycles was performed with a sample-barcoded 5' primer and a J-beta primer mix. A unique molecular identifier was introduced onto each TCR beta cDNA molecule by a template-switch 5' adaptor carrying 12 random nucleotides. Each sample yielded at least 3 million CDR3-containing paired-end reads. The Mint cDNA synthesis kit, primed by a TRBC-specific oligonucleotide, was used to synthesize first-strand cDNA from all RNA. Following uracil-DNA glycosylase treatment, all cDNA underwent a first 18-cycle PCR with the universal primers M1SS and BC2_uni_R. Per the authors' processing: Each sample was normalized by randomly selecting 1 million high-quality reads, each carrying a distinct molecular identifier. Instead of being binned into consensus sequences, reads that shared molecular identifiers were thrown out. MiTCR, run with a Q25 quality threshold and the strictest error-elimination algorithm, handled CDR3 identification, clonotype clustering and error correction. A nonparametric unseen species model with Euler transformation was used to estimate a lower bound on total TCR beta diversity. The public reads were reprocessed in TCRdb via fastp at Q25 and MiXCR, keeping in-frame beta chains. Rows with one shared CDR3 protein collapse into an entry with the most common genes and DNA. The V and J calls and clone size come from TCRdb's table, not from the authors' own analysis. This sample lists about a million distinct CDR3 sequences; more than 30% were detected once. Clones ranked in the top ten supply about 12% of the sample.

Systemically healthy Caucasian individuals from Russia, roughly 40 in total and aged about 6 to 100 years, were included as donors. Each donor gave 8 to 10 milliliters of peripheral blood, drawn into EDTA-treated Vacutainer tubes. Ficoll-Paque density-gradient centrifugation was used to isolate PBMCs, with at least 6.5 million per sample. Total RNA, at least 6 micrograms per sample, was extracted from PBMCs with Trizol reagent. For every donor, an aliquot of PBMCs went through flow cytometry to measure the percentages of naive CD45RAhigh/CD27high T cells. This clonotype turned up a few times. Its antigen target is currently unknown. Base qualities were left out, and no much larger clone turns up one base away. On the study overall, not on this receptor specifically: Because profiling used bulk unsorted PBMCs, naive and antigen-experienced compartments could not be compared conclusively. The percentage of naive T cells measured by flow cytometry correlated strongly with observed TCR beta diversity. The CMV infection status of donors was not known, potentially confounding age-related changes in expanded clonotypes. Observed TCR beta diversity per million T cells fell roughly linearly with age, and a significant reduction was already apparent by age about 43. Estimates of total diversity based on one million sequenced T cells were considered lower bounds and underestimates. The long-lived group showed more naive CD4+ T cells, fewer expanded clones and increased TCR diversity than the aged group, suggesting age selection.

The receptor's source is a man between 18 and 35 years old in good health. Sequenced sample: blood.

The CDR3 region reads CASSVGTTYNEQYF. The DNA sequence is as follows: TGTGCCAGCAGCGTAGGGACTACATACAATGAGCAGTACTTC. Recombination linked TRBV7-9 to TRBJ2-1, with TRBD2 identical over 7 junction bases. The DNA end is more similar to TRBJ2-7, so the J call may be wrong. Reading the germline V gene (reference sequence) gives CDR1 SEHNR and CDR2 FQNEAQ. The CDR3 runs 14 residues from the cysteine to the phenylalanine. Only the CDR3 part of the read is kept: 42 bases, read in frame from the first base.